These 5 T cell receptor beta chains were sequenced from one sample in a study of cytomegalovirus exposure and HLA in healthy donors. Use of 60 Vbeta and 13 Jbeta primers characterized the PCR. Sequencing was performed with immunoSEQ multiplex PCR; in TCRdb, only in-frame clones are kept and a portion is missing. The data show just over 150,000 clones, about three quarters seen once. Material: PBMCs. These receptors all stem from a female donor in good health and CMV-seronegative.

V is TRBV2 and J is TRBJ1-2; TRBD1 aligns across 11 bases. The V gene's germline CDR1 is SNHLY and CDR2 FYNNEI. The V segment lost 6 bases and the J segment 7 bases; nucleotides outside the gene matches: 13. The CDR3 has 16 residues. CDR3 bases: TGTGCCAGCAGACCGGACAGGGGGCGCGTATCGAGTGGCTACACCTTC. It encodes CASRPDRGRVSSGYTF.

To note about this clone: The same CDR3 is also encoded by other DNA sequences in this sample. The J gene is TRBJ1-1, the V gene TRBV9; D is perhaps TRBD1 (5 bases). Trimming took 0 bases from V and 5 from J, leaving 11 bases between them. The CDR3 totals 14 residues. The V gene's germline CDR1 is SGDLS and CDR2 YYNGEE. For the CDR3, the DNA is TGTGCCAGCAGCGTAGTTGGGGGGGGTACTGAAGCTTTCTTT. Its protein is CASSVVGGGTEAFF.

The chain links TRBV5-1 to TRBJ2-1; 12 bases line up with TRBD2. This CDR3 has 16 amino acids. V trimming: 5 bases; J trimming: 4 bases; junction bases outside the gene matches: 7. Germline CDR1 reads SGHRS; CDR2 reads YFSETQ. The CDR3 here is CASSQGLAGGYNEQFF. CDR3 DNA sequence: TGCGCCAGCAGTCAAGGGCTAGCGGGAGGGTACAATGAGCAGTTCTTC.

This chain links TRBV2 with TRBJ2-7, with 9 bases identical to TRBD1. V trimming: 6 bases; J trimming: 3 bases; junction bases outside the gene matches: 15. The CDR3 contains 17 residues. CDR1 and CDR2 (germline): SNHLY, FYNNEI. The CDR3 loop reads CASRPGQGRGLGYEQYF. CDR3 bases: TGTGCCAGCAGGCCGGGACAGGGAAGGGGGCTAGGCTACGAGCAGTACTTC.

The rearrangement links TRBV5-1 to TRBJ2-3, with 14 positions matching TRBD2. The junction had 9 bases not matched to a gene; V was cut back by 5 bases and J by 4 bases. CDR3 length: 17 residues. CDR1 is SGHRS, CDR2 YFSETQ, per germline. The CDR3 protein is CASRVRGTSGSSDTQYF. The DNA of the CDR3 is TGCGCCAGCAGGGTGCGCGGGACTAGCGGGAGTTCAGATACGCAGTATTTT.